These 27 T cell receptor beta chains share one sample of origin, sequenced in a study of T-cell reconstitution after alpha-beta-depleted transplantation in children. As it was prepared, the TCRbeta library received unique molecular identifiers. One entry per CDR3 protein results from TCRdb running MiXCR on the PCR reads. The sample includes 750,000 to 950,000 distinct CDR3 sequences, roughly 15% seen only once; the top ten take around 5%. Here the sequenced sample was PBMCs, mostly from graft donor cells, taken 360 days after TCRalphabeta/CD19-depleted stem cell transplant. All receptors derive from a male patient younger than 18 who had a stem cell transplant for acute lymphoblastic leukemia, so the T cells may come from the graft donor.

This clonotype was picked up a small number of times. The genes are TRBV12-3 or TRBV12-4 and TRBJ2-7; possibly TRBD2 for D (6 bases). This CDR3 has 13 amino acids. Trimming cost V 6 bases and J 3 bases, with 12 bases left between them. This CDR3 is CASRAGTLYEQYF. The CDR3 region has the DNA TGTGCCAGCAGAGCGGGTACCCTCTACGAGCAGTACTTC.

This clonotype was detected a few times. DNA of the CDR3: TGCGCCAGCAGCCAAGATCCGGGACTAGCGGGATGGCTTCTACCCGGGGAGCTGTTTTTT. As protein: CASSQDPGLAGWLLPGELFF. J is TRBJ2-2 and V is TRBV4-1; 13 bases align to TRBD2. CDR1 MGHRA and CDR2 YSYEKL come from the germline V gene. V was clipped by 0 bases and J by 6 bases; unmatched bases: 13. The CDR3 has 20 amino acids.

There are a few counts of this clonotype. The genes are TRBV5-1 and TRBJ2-1; TRBD2 matches 13 bases. V lost 3 bases, J lost 4 bases, and 4 bases stayed unmatched. Germline V CDR1 and CDR2: SGHRS, YFSETQ. This CDR3 comprises 16 residues. The CDR3 DNA is TGCGCCAGCAGCTACACTAGCGGGGGGGTTTACAATGAGCAGTTCTTC. This codes for CASSYTSGGVYNEQFF.

The chain recombines TRBV3-1 with TRBJ2-6; D possibly matches TRBD1 or TRBD2 (5 bases each). The CDR3 extends over 19 amino acids. V lost 8 bases and J lost 0, with 23 bases in between. Germline V gives CDR1 LGHDT, CDR2 YNNKEL (reference sequence). CDR3 residues: CASWGNLARAFSGANVLTF. CDR3 bases: TGTGCCAGCTGGGGGAATTTGGCCAGGGCCTTCTCTGGGGCCAACGTCCTGACTTTC.

The rearrangement uses TRBV27 and TRBJ2-7, with a tentative D call TRBD1 (6 bases). CDR3 length equals 15 residues. Germline V gene sequence: CDR1 MNHEY, CDR2 SMNVEV (reference sequence). Trimming took 4 bases from V and 4 from J, leaving 17 bases between them. CDR3 bases: TGTGCCAGCAGTTGGATCGGGACATACGATTACGAGCAGTACTTC. This codes for CASSWIGTYDYEQYF.

Turning to this clonotype: One junction end disagrees with the germline gene, perhaps due to a read error. The rearrangement joins TRBV12-3 or TRBV12-4 to TRBJ1-2; D gene uncertain. The CDR3 has 11 residues. The CDR3 nucleotides are TGTGCCAGCAGTTTAAGACTCGTTTCGTACTTC. Encoded protein: CASSLRLVSYF.

The chain carries TRBV7-8 and TRBJ2-2; 10 positions match TRBD2. V gave up 3 bases and J gave up 8 bases; unmatched junction bases: 9. The CDR3 runs 16 residues. The germline V gene has CDR1 SGHVS and CDR2 FQNEAQ. This CDR3 reads CASSFRTSGAWGELFF. The CDR3 nucleotides read TGTGCCAGCAGCTTCCGGACTAGCGGAGCCTGGGGGGAGCTGTTTTTT.

V usage is TRBV4-1 and J usage is TRBJ2-3; D may be TRBD1 or TRBD2 (6 bases each). From germline, CDR1 is MGHRA and CDR2 YSYEKL. V gave up 1 base and J gave up 1 base, with 9 bases separating them. The CDR3 runs 15 residues. The CDR3, as DNA: TGCGCCAGCAGCCAAGTAGGGGGGCGCACAGATACGCAGTATTTT. Encoded protein: CASSQVGGRTDTQYF.

V and J are TRBV6-5 and TRBJ2-7; D may be TRBD1 (6 bases). Trimming stripped 4 bases from V and 0 bases from J, with 16 bases between. CDR3 length equals 16 residues. Germline values: CDR1 MNHEY, CDR2 SVGAGI. The CDR3 region is CASSSTPQGSSYEQYF. For the CDR3, the DNA is TGTGCCAGCAGTTCAACCCCACAGGGATCCTCCTACGAGCAGTACTTC.

This chain joins TRBV6-5 and TRBJ2-4; D gene unclear. Germline values: CDR1 MNHEY, CDR2 SVGAGI. The length of the CDR3 is 15 residues. With 4 bases removed from V and 0 bases from J, the gap between germline ends came to 10 bases. CDR3 residues: CASSLWTLAKNIQYF. CDR3 coding DNA: TGTGCCAGCAGTTTGTGGACCCTAGCCAAAAACATTCAGTACTTC.

This chain links TRBV18 with TRBJ2-5; no firm D call. Per germline, CDR1 KGHSH and CDR2 LQKENI. V dropped 0 bases and J dropped 2 bases, with 4 bases sitting between them. The CDR3 length is 13 residues. The CDR3 is CASSPPEQETQYF. In DNA form, the CDR3 reads TGTGCCAGCTCACCACCTGAGCAAGAGACCCAGTACTTC.

There are a few counts of this clonotype. The chain couples TRBV29-1 to TRBJ2-6; 12 bases agree with TRBD1. Germline V gene data show CDR1 as SQVTM and CDR2 as ANQGSEA. The ends lost 6 bases at V and 4 bases at J; junction bases unmatched: 4. This CDR3 contains 15 residues. CDR3 DNA sequence: TGCAGCGTAGGGACAGGGGGCGCGGGGGCCAACGTCCTGACTTTC. Translating it yields CSVGTGGAGANVLTF.

A few counts support this clonotype. This chain connects TRBV15 to TRBJ1-1; D is uncertain. Germline CDR1 reads LNHNV; CDR2 reads YYDKDF (reference sequence). V was pared by 1 base and J by 1 base, with 10 bases between. The CDR3 has 15 amino acids. The CDR3 bases are TGTGCCACCAGCAGAGTCCGGACCGGGAACACTGAAGCTTTCTTT. Its protein is CATSRVRTGNTEAFF.

The V gene is TRBV5-1, the J gene TRBJ1-1, with a tentative D call TRBD1 (5 bases). Germline V CDR1 and CDR2: SGHRS, YFSETQ. Trimming cost V 0 bases and J 5 bases, with 14 bases left between them. This CDR3 has 15 amino acids. This CDR3 reads CASSLVEGIRTEAFF. The DNA for the CDR3 is TGCGCCAGCAGCTTGGTGGAGGGGATCAGGACTGAAGCTTTCTTT.

This clonotype has at least ten counts. This chain joins TRBV12-3 or TRBV12-4 and TRBJ2-1, with 12 positions matching TRBD2. This CDR3 has 14 residues. V was pared by 3 bases and J by 15 bases, with 9 bases of the junction left unmatched. In nucleotides, the CDR3 is TGTGCCAGCAGTTTTCTAGCGGGAGGGGAAAAAGGGTTCTTC. It codes for CASSFLAGGEKGFF.

This clonotype was picked up many times. This chain uses TRBV12-3 or TRBV12-4 with TRBJ2-7; unclear D gene. V dropped 8 bases and J dropped 1 base, with 12 bases sitting between them. The CDR3 is 13 residues long. CDR3 region: CASLRQGSYEQYF. CDR3 DNA: TGTGCCAGCCTCCGACAAGGGTCCTACGAGCAGTACTTC.

This clonotype was found many times. The DNA for the CDR3 is TGTGCCACCAGCAGAGATAGTGGGTGGGAGCTGTTTTTT. It translates to CATSRDSGWELFF. The chain carries TRBV15 and TRBJ2-2, with D unresolved. V lost 0 bases to trimming and J lost 9 bases, with 8 bases between them. The CDR3 has 13 residues. CDR1 is LNHNV and CDR2 is YYDKDF in the germline V gene (reference sequence). The full variable domain, its missing parts supplied by reference TRBV15 and TRBJ2-2, is DAMVIQNPRYQVTQFGKPVTLSCSQTLNHNVMYWYQQKSSQAPKLLFHYYDKDFNNEADTPDNFQSRRPNTSFCFLDIRSPGLGDTAMYLCATSRDSGWELFFGEGSRLTVL.

The CDR3 sequence is CASSYQAGGWIGELFF. In DNA, the CDR3 is TGTGCCAGCAGTTACCAGGCAGGGGGCTGGATCGGGGAGCTGTTTTTT. This chain connects TRBV6-5 to TRBJ2-2, with TRBD1 identical over 8 bases. CDR3 length: 16 residues. The trim removed 2 bases at V and 7 bases at J, leaving 9 bases unmatched. CDR1 and CDR2 from the germline V gene are MNHEY and SVGAGI.

This clonotype was picked up many times. The rearrangement uses TRBV15 and TRBJ1-5; D might be TRBD1 (5 bases). The CDR3 has 14 amino acids. Germline assignment: CDR1 LNHNV and CDR2 YYDKDF (reference sequence). The germline V and J ends were trimmed by 5 bases and 2 bases, with 10 bases remaining between them. The DNA for the CDR3 is TGTGCCACCAGCCGACCGGGGGGCAATCAGCCCCAGCATTTT. This sequence encodes CATSRPGGNQPQHF.

This clonotype was detected many times. V usage is TRBV5-1 and J usage is TRBJ2-7, with D perhaps TRBD1 or TRBD2 (5 bases each). With 0 bases removed from V and 2 bases from J, the gap between germline ends came to 9 bases. Germline assignment: CDR1 SGHRS and CDR2 YFSETQ. The CDR3 consists of 14 residues. The CDR3 loop reads CASSLGDPTYEQYF. The CDR3 DNA is TGCGCCAGCAGCTTGGGGGACCCAACCTACGAGCAGTACTTC.

Only a few counts were recorded for this clonotype. CDR3 protein: CASSLDLSGSFHEQYF. The CDR3 DNA reads as TGTGCCAGCAGCTTAGATCTTAGCGGGAGTTTTCACGAGCAGTACTTC. The rearrangement joins TRBV11-2 to TRBJ2-7, with 9 bases lining up with TRBD2. Germline V gene sequence: CDR1 SGHAT, CDR2 FQNNGV. The junction had 8 bases not matched to a gene; V was cut back by 0 bases and J by 5 bases. The CDR3 consists of 16 residues. The complete variable domain, with remaining parts taken from reference TRBV11-2 and TRBJ2-7, reads EAGVAQSPRYKIIEKRQSVAFWCNPISGHATLYWYQQILGQGPKLLIQFQNNGVVDDSQLPKDRFSAERLKGVDSTLKIQPAKLEDSAVYLCASSLDLSGSFHEQYFGPGTRLTVT.

This clonotype was recorded a few times. The DNA for the CDR3 is TGTGCCAGCAGGGCCACTGGGGCAAGCTACAATGAGCAGTTCTTC. This encodes CASRATGASYNEQFF. The chain couples TRBV12-3 or TRBV12-4 to TRBJ2-1; weak D call: TRBD1 (5 bases). V shed 6 bases and J shed 3 bases, with 15 bases lying between them. The CDR3 totals 15 residues.

This clonotype has at least ten counts. The chain links TRBV27 to TRBJ2-7; 8 bases agree with TRBD1. The germline V gene encodes CDR1 MNHEY and CDR2 SMNVEV (reference sequence). Losses at the gene ends were 3 bases for V and 3 bases for J; bases not matched to a gene: 1. There are 13 residues in the CDR3. The CDR3 nucleotides read TGTGCCAGCAGTTTGGGACAGGACTACGAGCAGTACTTC. This sequence encodes CASSLGQDYEQYF.

This clonotype was recorded a few times. The J gene is TRBJ2-7, the V gene TRBV15; TRBD1 matches 9 bases. This CDR3 has 15 amino acids. Per the germline V gene, CDR1 is LNHNV and CDR2 is YYDKDF (reference sequence). Trimming removed 3 bases from V and 0 bases from J; junction bases left unmatched: 3. CDR3 sequence (DNA): TGTGCCACCAGCAGCGAGACAGGGGGCTCCTACGAGCAGTACTTC. Its translation: CATSSETGGSYEQYF.

This clonotype was seen more than once but under ten times. V and J are TRBV20-1 and TRBJ2-1, with 9 bases lining up with TRBD2. The CDR3 consists of 13 residues. Germline CDR1 is DFQATT and CDR2 is SNEGSKA (reference sequence). The J segment lost 14 bases and the V segment lost 5 bases, leaving 13 bases of the junction unmatched. CDR3 nucleotide sequence: TGCAGTGCTGCCCTTGGGGGCGGGAGGGCCAAGTTCTTC. It yields the protein CSAALGGGRAKFF.

The chain recombines TRBV12-3 or TRBV12-4 with TRBJ2-7; D call uncertain. This CDR3 region has 13 residues. V was trimmed by 4 bases and J by 7 bases, leaving 14 bases between them. The CDR3 region is CASSSGPLEEQYF. CDR3 in DNA: TGTGCCAGCAGTTCAGGACCTCTGGAAGAGCAGTACTTC.

A few counts support this clonotype. The chain links TRBV25-1 to TRBJ2-1; D is perhaps TRBD1 (6 bases). The V end was cut by 6 bases, the J end by 4 bases, with 13 bases between. Germline lookup yields CDR1 MGHDK and CDR2 SYGVNS. CDR3 length equals 14 residues. The CDR3 region is CASRGHLGYNEQFF. As DNA, the CDR3 is TGTGCCAGCAGGGGACATCTCGGGTACAATGAGCAGTTCTTC.